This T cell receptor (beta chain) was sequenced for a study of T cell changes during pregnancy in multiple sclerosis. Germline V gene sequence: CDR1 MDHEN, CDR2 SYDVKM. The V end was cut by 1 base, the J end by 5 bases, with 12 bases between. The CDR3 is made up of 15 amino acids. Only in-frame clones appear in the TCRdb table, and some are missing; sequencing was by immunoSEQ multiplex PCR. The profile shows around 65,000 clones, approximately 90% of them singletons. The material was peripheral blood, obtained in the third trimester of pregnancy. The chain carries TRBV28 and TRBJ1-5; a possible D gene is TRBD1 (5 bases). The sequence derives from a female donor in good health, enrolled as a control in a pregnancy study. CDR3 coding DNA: TGTGCCAGCAGTTTATCAAGGGGTGGTGATCAGCCCCAGCATTTT. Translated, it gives CASSLSRGGDQPQHF.